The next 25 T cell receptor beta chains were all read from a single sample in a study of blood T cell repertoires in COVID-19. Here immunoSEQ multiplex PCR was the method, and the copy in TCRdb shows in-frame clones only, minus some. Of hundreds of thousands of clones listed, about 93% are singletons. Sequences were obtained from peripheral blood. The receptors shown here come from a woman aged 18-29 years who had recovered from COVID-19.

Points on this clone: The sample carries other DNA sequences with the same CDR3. The CDR3 protein is CASSVEGTANSPLHF. In DNA, the CDR3 is TGTGCCAGCAGCGTAGAGGGGACAGCAAATTCACCCCTCCACTTT. This sequence joins TRBV9 and TRBJ1-6, with 7 bases aligning to TRBD1. This CDR3 has 15 residues. The V segment lost 0 bases and the J segment 7 bases; nucleotides outside the gene matches: 4. Germline CDR1 and CDR2: SGDLS and YYNGEE.

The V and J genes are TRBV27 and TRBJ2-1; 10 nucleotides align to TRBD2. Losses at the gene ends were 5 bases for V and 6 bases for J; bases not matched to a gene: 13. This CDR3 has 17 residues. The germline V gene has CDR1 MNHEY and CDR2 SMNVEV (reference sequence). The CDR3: CASSPPRASGRGNEQFF. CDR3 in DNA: TGTGCCAGCAGTCCGCCTAGGGCTAGCGGGAGAGGCAATGAGCAGTTCTTC.

Here the CDR3 DNA reads TGCAGCGTTCAGTTCTCTGGAAACACCATATATTTT. It encodes CSVQFSGNTIYF. V gene TRBV29-1 combines with J gene TRBJ1-3; D gene uncertain. CDR1 and CDR2 (germline): SQVTM, ANQGSEA. This CDR3 spans 12 amino acids. Deletions cut 5 bases from V and 0 bases from J, with 5 bases between. The full variable domain, in which reference TRBV29-1 and TRBJ1-3 provide the parts outside the CDR3, is SAVISQKPSRDICQRGTSLTIQCQVDSQVTMMFWYRQQPGQSLTLIATANQGSEATYESGFVIDKFPISRPNLTFSTLTVSNMSPEDSSIYLCSVQFSGNTIYFGEGSWLTVV.

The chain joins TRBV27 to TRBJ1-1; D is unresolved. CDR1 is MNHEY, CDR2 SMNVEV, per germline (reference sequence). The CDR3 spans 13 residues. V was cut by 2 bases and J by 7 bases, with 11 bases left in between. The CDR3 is CASSLGRGFEAFF. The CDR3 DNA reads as TGTGCCAGCAGTTTAGGCCGGGGATTTGAAGCTTTCTTT.

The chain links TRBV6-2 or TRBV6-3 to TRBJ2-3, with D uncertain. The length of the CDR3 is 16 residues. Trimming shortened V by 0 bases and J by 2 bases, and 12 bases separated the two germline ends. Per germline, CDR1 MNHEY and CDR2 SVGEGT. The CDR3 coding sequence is TGTGCCAGCAGTTACTCCTCTGCAGATCCCACAGATACGCAGTATTTT. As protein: CASSYSSADPTDTQYF.

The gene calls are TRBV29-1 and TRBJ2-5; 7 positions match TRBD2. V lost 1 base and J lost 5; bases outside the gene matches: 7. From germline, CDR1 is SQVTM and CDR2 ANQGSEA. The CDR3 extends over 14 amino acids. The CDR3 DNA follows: TGCAGCGTTGAAGGGGGGAGGGCCCGGGAGACCCAGTACTTC. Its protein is CSVEGGRARETQYF.

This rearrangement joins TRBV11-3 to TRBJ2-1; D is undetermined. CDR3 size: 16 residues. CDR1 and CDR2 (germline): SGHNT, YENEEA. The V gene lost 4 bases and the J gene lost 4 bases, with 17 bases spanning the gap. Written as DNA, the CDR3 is TGTGCCAGCAGCTCCAAAAATACAAACCGATACAATGAGCAGTTCTTC. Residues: CASSSKNTNRYNEQFF.

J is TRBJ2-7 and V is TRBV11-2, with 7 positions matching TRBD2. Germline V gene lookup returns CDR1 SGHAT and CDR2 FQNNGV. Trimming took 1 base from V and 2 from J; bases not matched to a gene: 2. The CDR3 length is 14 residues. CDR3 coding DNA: TGTGCCAGCAGCTTAGTGGGGGGGGCCTACGAGCAGTACGTC. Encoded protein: CASSLVGGAYEQYV.

The CDR3 here is CASSRDRISYNEQFF. CDR3 coding DNA: TGTGCCAGTAGCCGCGACAGGATCTCCTACAATGAGCAGTTCTTC. This chain links TRBV19 with TRBJ2-1; D may be TRBD1 (6 bases). The CDR3 length is 15 residues. In germline, CDR1 is LNHDA, CDR2 SQIVND (reference sequence). V lost 6 bases and J lost 0, with 12 bases in between.

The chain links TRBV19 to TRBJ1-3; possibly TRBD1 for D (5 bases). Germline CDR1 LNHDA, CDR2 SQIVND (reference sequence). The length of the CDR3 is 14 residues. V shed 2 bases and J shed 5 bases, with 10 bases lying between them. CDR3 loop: CASSIQGSRNTIYF. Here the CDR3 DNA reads TGTGCCAGTAGTATACAGGGCAGCAGAAACACCATATATTTT.

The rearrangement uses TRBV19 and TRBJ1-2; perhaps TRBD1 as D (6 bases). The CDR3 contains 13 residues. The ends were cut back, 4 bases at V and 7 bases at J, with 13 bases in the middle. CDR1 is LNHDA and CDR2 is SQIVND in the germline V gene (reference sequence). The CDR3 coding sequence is TGTGCCAGTAGTACTGACACAGGGTTTGGCTACACCTTC. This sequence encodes CASSTDTGFGYTF. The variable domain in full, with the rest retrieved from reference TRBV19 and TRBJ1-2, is DGGITQSPKYLFRKEGQNVTLSCEQNLNHDAMYWYRQDPGQGLRLIYYSQIVNDFQKGDIAEGYSVSREKKESFPLTVTSAQKNPTAFYLCASSTDTGFGYTFGSGTRLTVV.

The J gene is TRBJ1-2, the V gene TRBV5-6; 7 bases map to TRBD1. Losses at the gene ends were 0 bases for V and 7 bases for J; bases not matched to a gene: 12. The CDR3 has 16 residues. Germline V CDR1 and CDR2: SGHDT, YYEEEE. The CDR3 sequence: CASSLGTGPQGGGYTF. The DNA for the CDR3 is TGTGCCAGCAGCTTGGGCACAGGACCCCAGGGGGGTGGCTACACCTTC. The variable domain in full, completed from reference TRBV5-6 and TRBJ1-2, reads DAGVTQSPTHLIKTRGQQVTLRCSPKSGHDTVSWYQQALGQGPQFIFQYYEEEERQRGNFPDRFSGHQFPNYSSELNVNALLLGDSALYLCASSLGTGPQGGGYTFGSGTRLTVV.

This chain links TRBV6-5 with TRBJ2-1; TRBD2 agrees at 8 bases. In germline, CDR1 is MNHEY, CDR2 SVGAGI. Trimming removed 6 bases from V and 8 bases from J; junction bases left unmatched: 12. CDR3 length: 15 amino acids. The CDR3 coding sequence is TGTGCCAGCAGCCCCCGACAACATAGCGGGGATGAGCAGTTCTTC. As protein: CASSPRQHSGDEQFF.

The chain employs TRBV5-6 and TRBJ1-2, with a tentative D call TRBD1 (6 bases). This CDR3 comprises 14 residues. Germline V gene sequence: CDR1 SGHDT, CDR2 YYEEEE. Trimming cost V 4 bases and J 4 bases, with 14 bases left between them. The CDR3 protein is CASSLGGAFYGYTF. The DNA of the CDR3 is TGTGCCAGCAGCCTCGGGGGGGCCTTCTATGGCTACACCTTC.

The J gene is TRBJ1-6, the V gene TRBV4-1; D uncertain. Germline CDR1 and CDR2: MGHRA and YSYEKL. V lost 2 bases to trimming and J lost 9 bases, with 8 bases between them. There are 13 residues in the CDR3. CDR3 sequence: CASSQLEGSPLHF. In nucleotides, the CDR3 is TGCGCCAGCAGCCAACTCGAGGGTTCACCCCTCCACTTT.

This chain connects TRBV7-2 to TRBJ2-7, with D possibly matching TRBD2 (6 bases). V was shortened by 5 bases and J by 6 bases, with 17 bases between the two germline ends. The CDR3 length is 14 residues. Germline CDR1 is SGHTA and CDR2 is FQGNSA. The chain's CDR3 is CASSLTRPQLEQYV. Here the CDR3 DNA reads TGTGCCAGCAGCCTGACTAGGCCTCAGCTCGAGCAGTACGTC.

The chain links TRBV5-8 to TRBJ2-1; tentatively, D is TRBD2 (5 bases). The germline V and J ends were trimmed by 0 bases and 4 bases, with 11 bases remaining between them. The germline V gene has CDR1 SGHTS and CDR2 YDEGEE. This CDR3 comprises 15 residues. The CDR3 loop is CASSLDLTGYNEQFF. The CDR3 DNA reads TGTGCCAGCAGCTTGGACCTGACGGGATACAATGAGCAGTTCTTC.

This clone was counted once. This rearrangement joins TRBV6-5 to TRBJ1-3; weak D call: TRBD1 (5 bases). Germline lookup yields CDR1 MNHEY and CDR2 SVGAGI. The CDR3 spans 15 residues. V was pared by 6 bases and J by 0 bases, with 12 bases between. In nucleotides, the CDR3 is TGTGCCAGCAGGGATCGACAGTCCTCTGGAAACACCATATATTTT. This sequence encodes CASRDRQSSGNTIYF.

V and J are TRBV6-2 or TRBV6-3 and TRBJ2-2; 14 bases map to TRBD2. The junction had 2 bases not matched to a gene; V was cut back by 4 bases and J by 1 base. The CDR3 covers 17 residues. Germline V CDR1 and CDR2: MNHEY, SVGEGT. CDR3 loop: CASSFGLAGGNTGELFF. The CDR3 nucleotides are TGTGCCAGCAGTTTTGGACTAGCGGGAGGGAACACCGGGGAGCTGTTTTTT.

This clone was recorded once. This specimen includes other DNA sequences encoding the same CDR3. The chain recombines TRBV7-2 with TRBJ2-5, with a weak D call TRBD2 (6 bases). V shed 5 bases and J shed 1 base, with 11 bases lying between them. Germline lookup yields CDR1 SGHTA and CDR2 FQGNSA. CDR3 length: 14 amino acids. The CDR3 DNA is TGTGCCAGCAGCCTCGTGGGGGGCCAAGAGACCCAGTACTTC. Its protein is CASSLVGGQETQYF.

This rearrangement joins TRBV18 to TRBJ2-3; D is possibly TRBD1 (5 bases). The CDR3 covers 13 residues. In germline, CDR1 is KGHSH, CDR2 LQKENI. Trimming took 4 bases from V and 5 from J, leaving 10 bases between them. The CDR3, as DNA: TGTGCCAGCTCACGCAGGGTGGAAGATACGCAGTATTTT. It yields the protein CASSRRVEDTQYF.

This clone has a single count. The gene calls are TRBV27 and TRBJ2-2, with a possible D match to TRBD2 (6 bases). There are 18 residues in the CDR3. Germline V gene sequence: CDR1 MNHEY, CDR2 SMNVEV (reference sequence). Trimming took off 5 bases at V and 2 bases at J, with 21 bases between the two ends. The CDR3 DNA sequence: TGTGCCAGCAGTACTCCGGACGATTGGGGGGTAAACACCGGGGAGCTGTTTTTT. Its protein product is CASSTPDDWGVNTGELFF.

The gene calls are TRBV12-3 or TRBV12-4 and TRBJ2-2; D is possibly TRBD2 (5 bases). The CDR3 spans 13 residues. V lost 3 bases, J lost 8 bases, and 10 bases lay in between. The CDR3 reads CASSLRVTGELFF. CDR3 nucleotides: TGTGCCAGCAGTTTGAGGGTCACGGGGGAGCTGTTTTTT.

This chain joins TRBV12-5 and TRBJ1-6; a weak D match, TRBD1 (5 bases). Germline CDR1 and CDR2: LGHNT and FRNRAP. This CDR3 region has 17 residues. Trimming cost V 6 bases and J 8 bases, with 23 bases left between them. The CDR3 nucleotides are TGTGCTAGTGGGCCCCCTATACGGGATGGGGGGGATTCACCCCTCCACTTT. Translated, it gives CASGPPIRDGGDSPLHF. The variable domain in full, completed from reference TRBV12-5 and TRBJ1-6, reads DARVTQTPRHKVTEMGQEVTMRCQPILGHNTVFWYRQTMMQGLELLAYFRNRAPLDDSGMPKDRFSAEMPDATLATLKIQPSEPRDSAVYFCASGPPIRDGGDSPLHFGNGTRLTVT.

The CDR3 region is CASSQGPSFMHEQFF. The CDR3 nucleotides are TGTGCCAGCAGCCAAGGGCCTAGTTTTATGCATGAGCAGTTCTTC. The chain recombines TRBV3-1 (or the pseudogene TRBV3-2) with TRBJ2-1; D unclear. This CDR3 is 15 amino acids long. Trimming left V 1 base short and J 8 bases short, with 15 bases between. Germline CDR1 LGHDT, CDR2 YNNKEL (reference sequence).